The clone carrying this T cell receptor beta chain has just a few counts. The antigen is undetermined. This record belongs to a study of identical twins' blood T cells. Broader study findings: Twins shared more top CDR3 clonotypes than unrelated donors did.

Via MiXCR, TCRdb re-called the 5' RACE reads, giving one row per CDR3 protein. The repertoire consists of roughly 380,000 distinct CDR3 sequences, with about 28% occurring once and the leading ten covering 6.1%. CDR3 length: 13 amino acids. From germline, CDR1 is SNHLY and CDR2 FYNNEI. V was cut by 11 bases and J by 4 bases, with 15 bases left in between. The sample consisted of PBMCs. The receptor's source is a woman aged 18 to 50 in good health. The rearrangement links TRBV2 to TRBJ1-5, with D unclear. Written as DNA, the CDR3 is TGTGCCGCAAGGGCGGATGGAAATCAGCCCCAGCATTTT. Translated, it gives CAARADGNQPQHF.